The present T cell receptor (beta chain) was sequenced within a study of blood T cell repertoires in COVID-19. Study-level information: COVID-19 samples from acute and convalescent phases originated in the United States, Italy and Spain. Sources were T cells, B-cell-depleted T cells, or PBMCs; the material itself was cDNA or gDNA.

Study processing details: Reference gene primer amplification yielded estimated nucleated cell counts. Clones were sequenced by immunoSEQ multiplex PCR, and TCRdb holds only the in-frame ones, with some missing. V and J calls and clone size are copied from that table; D and trimming were computed from the DNA. In the table there are tens of thousands of clones, 88% of which are singletons. The CDR3 runs to 13 residues. Trimming took off 1 base at V and 6 bases at J, with 10 bases between the two ends. Sequencing input: peripheral blood. J is TRBJ2-7 and V is TRBV23-1, with D uncertain. TRBV23-1 is flagged as an ORF with uncertain function. The TCR comes from an elderly woman with active COVID-19. The CDR3 DNA reads as TGCGCCAGCAGTCAATGCCCGGGTGGCGAGCAGTACTTC. Translating gives CASSQCPGGEQYF.